The 18 T cell receptor beta chains below were found in one sample sequenced in a study. TCRdb ran MiXCR on the 5' RACE reads and lists one entry per CDR3 protein. In the table there are around 7,800 distinct CDR3 sequences, around 42% of which are singletons. Sequenced: memory CD4+ T cells sorted from blood. Specified subset: memory CD4+ T cells, CD4+CD45RO+CD25-. The source is a female donor with breast cancer.

J is TRBJ2-7 and V is TRBV2; tentatively, D is TRBD1 (6 bases). This CDR3 has 14 amino acids. V was shortened by 0 bases and J by 5 bases, with 11 bases between the two germline ends. Per the germline V gene, CDR1 is SNHLY and CDR2 is FYNNEI. The CDR3 nucleotides are TGTGCCAGCAGTGAAGCACCGGGACACAACGAGCAGTACTTC. Translation gives CASSEAPGHNEQYF.

The table lists this clonotype with a few counts. The chain uses TRBV29-1 and TRBJ1-2, with D perhaps matching TRBD1 (5 bases). The CDR3 consists of 13 residues. Germline assignment: CDR1 SQVTM and CDR2 ANQGSEA. Trimming removed 6 bases from V and 7 bases from J, with 18 bases in between. The CDR3 spells CSVNKPGSGGYTF. CDR3 DNA: TGCAGCGTAAATAAGCCAGGGAGTGGTGGCTACACCTTC.

This sequence joins TRBV6-6 and TRBJ2-1; tentative D call: TRBD1 (5 bases). V was shortened by 2 bases and J by 5 bases, with 13 bases between the two germline ends. The germline CDR1 and CDR2 sequences are MNHNY and SVGAGI (reference sequence). This CDR3 has 15 residues. Here the CDR3 DNA reads TGTGCCAGCAGTTACAGGGGTCTAGTCAACAATGAGCAGTTCTTC. This codes for CASSYRGLVNNEQFF.

This clonotype appeared a few times. This chain links TRBV7-2 with TRBJ2-2; D is perhaps TRBD1 or TRBD2 (7 bases each). CDR3 length: 16 residues. V was pared by 4 bases and J by 5 bases, with 17 bases between. Germline V CDR1 and CDR2: SGHTA, FQGNSA. The CDR3 nucleotides read TGTGCCAGCAGCTCCGGCCCAGGGGGGGGGACCGGGGAGCTGTTTTTT. It is translated as CASSSGPGGGTGELFF.

The rearrangement joins TRBV5-1 to TRBJ2-5; D ambiguous. Per the germline V gene, CDR1 is SGHRS and CDR2 is YFSETQ. The V end lost 0 bases, the J end lost 7 bases, and 7 bases lay between the germline ends. The CDR3 is made up of 12 amino acids. The CDR3 sequence is CASSLGEGTQYF. Written as DNA, the CDR3 is TGCGCCAGCAGCTTGGGTGAAGGGACCCAGTACTTC.

This clonotype was seen only a few times. The gene calls are TRBV25-1 and TRBJ2-5; 7 bases match TRBD1. Trimming removed 6 bases from V and 3 bases from J; junction bases left unmatched: 4. Germline CDR1 MGHDK, CDR2 SYGVNS. The CDR3 is 13 residues long. The CDR3 region is CASREQGKETQYF. DNA for the CDR3: TGTGCCAGCAGGGAACAGGGGAAAGAGACCCAGTACTTC.

Only a few counts were recorded for this clonotype. The V and J genes are TRBV18 and TRBJ2-1; TRBD1 matches 9 bases. The junction had 2 bases not matched to a gene; V was cut back by 0 bases and J by 5 bases. The CDR3 extends over 15 amino acids. CDR1 is KGHSH, CDR2 LQKENI, per germline. The CDR3 DNA reads as TGTGCCAGCTCACCACCGGGACAGGGCGACAATGAGCAGTTCTTC. Its translation: CASSPPGQGDNEQFF.

By share, this clonotype ranks as medium-sized (0.01 to 0.1%). The rearrangement links TRBV12-3 or TRBV12-4 to TRBJ1-5, with D unclear. Trimming shortened V by 3 bases and J by 4 bases, and 13 bases separated the two germline ends. This CDR3 region has 15 residues. The CDR3 spells CASSLGGLPNQPQHF. CDR3 nucleotide sequence: TGTGCCAGCAGTTTGGGCGGGCTGCCTAATCAGCCCCAGCATTTT.

This clonotype is categorized as medium-sized. The chain joins TRBV4-2 to TRBJ2-1, with D maybe TRBD2 (6 bases). CDR1 is LGHNA, CDR2 YNFKEQ, per germline. Trimming took off 4 bases at V and 7 bases at J, with 23 bases between the two ends. This CDR3 region has 17 residues. CDR3 sequence: CASSPLLLAPRENEQFF. In DNA form, the CDR3 reads TGTGCCAGCAGCCCCCTCTTACTAGCTCCAAGAGAAAATGAGCAGTTCTTC.

This clonotype qualifies as large. The chain has TRBV5-1 and TRBJ1-6; D possibly corresponds to TRBD1 (5 bases). The V end lost 2 bases, the J end lost 10 bases, and 13 bases lay between the germline ends. The germline V gene encodes CDR1 SGHRS and CDR2 YFSETQ. There are 14 residues in the CDR3. The CDR3 DNA reads TGCGCCAGCAGCTTATCGAGTGGGGCCTCACCCCTCCACTTT. It codes for CASSLSSGASPLHF.

By frequency in the sample, this clonotype is medium-sized. The chain uses TRBV29-1 and TRBJ2-2; D is unresolved. The CDR3 spans 16 residues. CDR1 SQVTM and CDR2 ANQGSEA come from the germline V gene. V was trimmed by 4 bases and J by 4 bases, leaving 19 bases between them. CDR3 region: CSVAGHGQGITGELFF. The CDR3 nucleotides are TGCAGCGTTGCAGGCCACGGGCAAGGGATCACCGGGGAGCTGTTTTTT.

The chain employs TRBV7-2 and TRBJ2-7, with a tentative D call TRBD1 (6 bases). The germline V gene encodes CDR1 SGHTA and CDR2 FQGNSA. V lost 1 base and J lost 6, with 7 bases in between. The CDR3 runs 12 residues. The CDR3, as DNA: TGTGCCAGCAGCTTAGTCAGGGGCGAGCAGTACTTC. Amino acids: CASSLVRGEQYF.

This clonotype has only a few counts. This chain joins TRBV7-2 and TRBJ1-6; the match to TRBD1 covers 8 bases. This CDR3 comprises 15 residues. Germline V gene lookup returns CDR1 SGHTA and CDR2 FQGNSA. V was pared by 4 bases and J by 8 bases, with 7 bases of the junction left unmatched. CDR3 DNA sequence: TGTGCCAGCAGCTCGCCCGGACAGGGATATTCACCCCTCCACTTT. Translating it yields CASSSPGQGYSPLHF.

The V call is TRBV3-1, the J call TRBJ2-3, with D tentatively TRBD1 (7 bases). The length of the CDR3 is 13 residues. In germline, CDR1 is LGHDT, CDR2 YNNKEL (reference sequence). V shed 4 bases and J shed 5 bases, with 10 bases lying between them. In DNA form, the CDR3 reads TGTGCCAGCAGCCGACAGGGAGGAGATACGCAGTATTTT. This translates into CASSRQGGDTQYF.

A few counts support this clonotype. This chain connects TRBV7-2 to TRBJ2-1; 14 bases match TRBD2. The ends lost 7 bases at V and 0 bases at J; junction bases unmatched: 8. The CDR3 contains 18 residues. Germline values: CDR1 SGHTA, CDR2 FQGNSA. The CDR3 DNA is TGTGCCAGCACCAGACTAGCGGGAGGGCCGAGCTCCTACAATGAGCAGTTCTTC. Translating it yields CASTRLAGGPSSYNEQFF.

V is TRBV10-3 and J is TRBJ1-2, with 8 bases matching TRBD1. V lost 5 bases and J lost 10; bases outside the gene matches: 9. The CDR3 length is 13 residues. Per the germline V gene, CDR1 is ENHRY and CDR2 is SYGVKD. This chain's CDR3 is CAISPGTGYNYTF. The CDR3 DNA is TGTGCCATCAGTCCGGGGACAGGTTATAACTACACCTTC.

The chain couples TRBV20-1 to TRBJ1-4; possibly TRBD1 for D (6 bases). The V end lost 2 bases, the J end lost 8 bases, and 12 bases lay between the germline ends. The CDR3 spans 13 residues. Germline CDR1 DFQATT, CDR2 SNEGSKA (reference sequence). CDR3: CSARLGGGEKLFF. For the CDR3, the DNA is TGCAGTGCTAGATTGGGGGGGGGCGAAAAACTGTTTTTT.

About this clonotype itself: Given a much more abundant clone one base away, this may be a read error. The CDR3 does not close with the conserved phenylalanine or tryptophan, likely indicating a read error. The genes are TRBV4-3 and TRBJ1-5, with D unresolved. Germline lookup yields CDR1 LGHNA and CDR2 YSLEER. Trimming took 0 bases from V and 3 from J, leaving 3 bases between them. This CDR3 is built from 13 residues. CDR3 sequence (DNA): TGCGCCAGCAGCCAAGATGCCAATCAGCCCCAGCATCTT. It encodes CASSQDANQPQHL.